This T cell receptor (beta chain) derives from a study of cytomegalovirus exposure and HLA in healthy donors. This PCR relied on a set of 60 Vbeta primers and 13 Jbeta primers. The method was immunoSEQ multiplex PCR; TCRdb's version includes in-frame clones alone and lacks a portion of them. The data show 75,000 to 95,000 clones, 50% to 75% seen once. This clonotype originated in a young man in good health and CMV-seronegative. Sample: PBMCs.

The CDR3 coding sequence is TGTGCCAGCAGTTACTCGCCAAGGGCGGGTGAAGCTTTCTTT. It codes for CASSYSPRAGEAFF. The genes are TRBV6-6 and TRBJ1-1, with D hard to call. Deletions cut 0 bases from V and 7 bases from J, with 12 bases between. The CDR3 runs to 14 residues. Germline CDR1 and CDR2: MNHNY and SVGAGI (reference sequence).